These 5 T cell receptor beta chains share one sample of origin, sequenced in a study of blood T cell repertoires in COVID-19. This table comes from immunoSEQ multiplex PCR, and its TCRdb copy is limited to in-frame clones, with some not included. The table has about 76,000 clones, less than 95% seen once. The sequencing sample was made of peripheral blood. These TCRs come from a woman aged 50 to 60 in a cohort sampled during active COVID-19.

The V call is TRBV6-6, the J call TRBJ2-2; 7 bases fit TRBD2. Germline V gene lookup returns CDR1 MNHNY and CDR2 SVGAGI (reference sequence). V dropped 6 bases and J dropped 0; count of bases not matched to a gene: 1. This CDR3 has 14 residues. The CDR3 coding sequence is TGTGCCAGCAGAGCGGGATCGAACACCGGGGAGCTGTTTTTT. Protein product: CASRAGSNTGELFF.

The V and J genes are TRBV5-8 and TRBJ1-5; D is undetermined. Germline V lookup: CDR1 SGHTS, CDR2 YDEGEE. Trimming removed 5 bases at V and 5 bases at J, with 11 bases between. The CDR3 has 13 amino acids. In nucleotides, the CDR3 is TGTGCCAGCAGGACTGATCACGATCAGCCCCAGCATTTT. Translation gives CASRTDHDQPQHF.

The genes are TRBV23-1 and TRBJ1-5; 9 positions agree with TRBD1. TRBV23-1 is labeled an ORF, and its function is uncertain. The CDR3 runs 16 residues. V lost 0 bases, J lost 7 bases, and 7 bases stayed unmatched. The CDR3 reads CASSQSGTGYLQPQHF. The CDR3 region has the DNA TGCGCCAGCAGTCAATCGGGGACAGGGTACTTACAGCCCCAGCATTTT.

The rearrangement uses TRBV12-3 or TRBV12-4 and TRBJ2-1; a weak D match, TRBD2 (6 bases). Trimming shortened V by 5 bases and J by 8 bases, and 10 bases separated the two germline ends. The CDR3 consists of 12 residues. The CDR3 loop is CASSAASDEQFF. CDR3 sequence (DNA): TGTGCCAGCAGTGCGGCTAGCGATGAGCAGTTCTTC.

CDR3 DNA sequence: TGTGCCAGCAGTGAGTTAGCGGTCCCGAGCACAGATACGCAGTATTTT. Its protein is CASSELAVPSTDTQYF. The genes are TRBV2 and TRBJ2-3; D is perhaps TRBD2 (6 bases). The V and J ends lost 3 bases and 0 bases respectively, with 13 bases between them. The germline CDR1 and CDR2 sequences are SNHLY and FYNNEI. This CDR3 has 16 amino acids.